This TCR beta chain was found in a study of T cell changes during pregnancy in multiple sclerosis. Germline CDR1 is ENHRY and CDR2 is SYGVKD. This CDR3 region has 16 residues. J gave up 5 bases and V 2 bases, and 8 bases lay outside the gene matches. Sequencing was performed with immunoSEQ multiplex PCR; in TCRdb, only in-frame clones are kept and a portion is missing. The table lists about 37,000 clones, over 80% of them singletons. Here the sequenced sample was CD4+ T cells from peripheral blood mononuclear cells, taken in the third trimester of pregnancy. This sequence was found in a female donor in good health, enrolled as a control in a pregnancy study. The V and J genes are TRBV10-3 and TRBJ2-2; 7 bases agree with TRBD1. CDR3 sequence reads: CAISEGTGAGTGELFF. The CDR3 DNA sequence: TGTGCCATCAGTGAGGGAACAGGGGCAGGGACCGGGGAGCTGTTTTTT.